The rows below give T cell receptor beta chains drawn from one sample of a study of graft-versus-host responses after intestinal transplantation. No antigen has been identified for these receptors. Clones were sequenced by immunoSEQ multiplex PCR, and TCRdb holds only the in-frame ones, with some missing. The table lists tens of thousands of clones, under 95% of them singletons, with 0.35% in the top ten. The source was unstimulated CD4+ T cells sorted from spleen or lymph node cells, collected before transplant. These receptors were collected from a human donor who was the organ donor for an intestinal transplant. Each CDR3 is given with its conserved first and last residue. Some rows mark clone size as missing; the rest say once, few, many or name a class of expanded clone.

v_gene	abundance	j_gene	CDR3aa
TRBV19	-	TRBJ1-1	CASSSRTGVDTEAFF
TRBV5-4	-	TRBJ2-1	CASSPVSFYGGVEEQFF
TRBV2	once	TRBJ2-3	CASSVERRYTDTQYF
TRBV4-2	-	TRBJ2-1	CASSHPSLAGEQFF
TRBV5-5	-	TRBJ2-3	CASSLVAISTDTQYF
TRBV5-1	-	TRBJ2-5	CASSEHRGRETQYF
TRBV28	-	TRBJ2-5	CASSGGQEETQYF
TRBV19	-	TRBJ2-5	CASSKVPGQGSPKETQYF
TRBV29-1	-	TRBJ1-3	CSVRRTGGTGNTIYF
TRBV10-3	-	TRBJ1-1	CATRTGFEAFF
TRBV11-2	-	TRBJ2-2	CASSFQRGGRSSYTGELFF
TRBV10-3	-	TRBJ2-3	CAISAGTGGFTDTQYF
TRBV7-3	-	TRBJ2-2	CASSLRGGTDTGELFF
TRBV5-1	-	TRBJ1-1	CASSLLGTPNTEAFF
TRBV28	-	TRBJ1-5	CASSLKVATQPQHF
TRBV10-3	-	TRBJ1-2	CAISHQPGQGLNYGYTF
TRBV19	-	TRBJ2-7	CASSNGLGGPAYEQYF
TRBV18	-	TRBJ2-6	CASFQGAGANVLTF
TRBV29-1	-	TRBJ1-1	CSVAIQDTEAFF
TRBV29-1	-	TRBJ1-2	CSVVWETYYGYTF
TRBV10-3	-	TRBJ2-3	CAISVGLAGPSSTDTQYF
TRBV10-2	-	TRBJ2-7	CASSPNSRGGGEQYF
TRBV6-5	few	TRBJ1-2	CASSYGTANYGYTF
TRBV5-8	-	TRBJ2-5	CASSSRAETQYF
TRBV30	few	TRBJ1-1	CAWSLEWNTEAFF
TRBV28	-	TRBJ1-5	CASSSLLNQPQHF
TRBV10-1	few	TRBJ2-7	CASSETNYEQYF
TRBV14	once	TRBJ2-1	CASSAAGYNEQFF
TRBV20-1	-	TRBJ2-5	CSVLLRETQYF
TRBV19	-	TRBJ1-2	CASSLYPPGQIYNYGYTF
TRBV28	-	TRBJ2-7	CASSSGRREQYF
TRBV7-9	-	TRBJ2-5	CASSPRGWLAGGSETQYF
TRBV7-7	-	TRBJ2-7	CASSFTLKGEGDSYEQYF
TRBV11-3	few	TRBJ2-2	CASSLAWGPLKTGELFF
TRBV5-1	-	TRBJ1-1	CASTFTGMNTEAFF
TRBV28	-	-	CASSFSYEQYF
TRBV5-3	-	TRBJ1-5	CARSGGGRVLSNQPQHF
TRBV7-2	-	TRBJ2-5	CASSLISGTQYF
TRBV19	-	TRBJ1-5	CASSIPGTGYPQPQHF
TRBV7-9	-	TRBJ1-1	CASSPGPNTEAFF
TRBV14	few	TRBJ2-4	CASGQGSIQYF
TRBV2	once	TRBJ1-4	CASSEGQYREKLFF
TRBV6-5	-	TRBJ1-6	CASRHTSGEESPLHF
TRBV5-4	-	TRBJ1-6	CASSLDVGQANSPLHF
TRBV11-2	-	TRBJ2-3	CASSKTSGGAGTQYF
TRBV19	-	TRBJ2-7	CASSAGTGGSYEQYF
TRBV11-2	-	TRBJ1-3	CASSRGPIRGGNTIYF
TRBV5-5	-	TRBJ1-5	CASSPDSAGPNQPQHF
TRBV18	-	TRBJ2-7	CASSPHSYEQYF